These 26 T cell receptor beta chains were all obtained from the same sample, sequenced in a study of blood T cell repertoires in COVID-19. TCRdb's table, derived via immunoSEQ multiplex PCR, lists solely in-frame clones and lacks some. The repertoire holds over 80,000 clones, 79% seen once, with around 18% in the top ten. Sequenced: peripheral blood. The source of these receptors is a woman of 80 years or more with active or convalescent COVID-19.

This chain links TRBV19 with TRBJ2-4, with 12 bases identical to TRBD2. Losses at the gene ends were 7 bases for V and 3 bases for J; bases not matched to a gene: 7. Germline CDR1 reads LNHDA; CDR2 reads SQIVND (reference sequence). The CDR3 covers 16 residues. As DNA, the CDR3 is TGTGCCAGTAACCCCGGGGGACTAGCGGGCAAAAACATTCAGTACTTC. This gives the protein CASNPGGLAGKNIQYF.

The chain uses TRBV27 and TRBJ2-1, with TRBD1 identical over 9 bases. The CDR3 has 15 residues. V gave up 6 bases and J gave up 2 bases; unmatched junction bases: 5. The germline CDR1 and CDR2 sequences are MNHEY and SMNVEV (reference sequence). This chain's CDR3 is CASSEGQGTYNEQFF. CDR3 bases: TGTGCCAGCAGCGAGGGACAGGGTACCTACAATGAGCAGTTCTTC.

V usage is TRBV5-6 and J usage is TRBJ2-3; TRBD1 aligns across 11 bases. Germline V gene data show CDR1 as SGHDT and CDR2 as YYEEEE. V was pared by 1 base and J by 9 bases, with 10 bases of the junction left unmatched. The CDR3 totals 16 residues. The DNA for the CDR3 is TGTGCCAGCAGCTTGCCCCCGGGACAGGGGGAGTTCACGCAGTATTTT. Protein: CASSLPPGQGEFTQYF. Looking up the rest from reference TRBV5-6 and TRBJ2-3 gives the full variable domain: DAGVTQSPTHLIKTRGQQVTLRCSPKSGHDTVSWYQQALGQGPQFIFQYYEEEERQRGNFPDRFSGHQFPNYSSELNVNALLLGDSALYLCASSLPPGQGEFTQYFGPGTRLTVL.

V and J are TRBV19 and TRBJ2-6; D is perhaps TRBD1 (6 bases). The CDR3 extends over 17 amino acids. Germline V gene lookup returns CDR1 LNHDA and CDR2 SQIVND (reference sequence). V lost 5 bases and J 2 bases, leaving 16 bases between the germline ends. The CDR3 bases are TGTGCCAGTAGTCCAGCGACAGGCAGCCCTGGGGCCAACGTCCTGACTTTC. Translated: CASSPATGSPGANVLTF.

This clone was seen ten or more times. The V and J genes are TRBV19 and TRBJ2-3, with D unresolved. Germline V gives CDR1 LNHDA, CDR2 SQIVND (reference sequence). Between the trimmed V and J ends, which lost 0 bases and 0 bases, there was a span of 7 bases. CDR3 length: 15 amino acids. The CDR3 region has the DNA TGTGCCAGTAGTATAGAAGGCGGAAGCACAGATACGCAGTATTTT. Encoded protein: CASSIEGGSTDTQYF.

V gene TRBV6-2 or TRBV6-3 combines with J gene TRBJ2-2; a possible D gene is TRBD1 (5 bases). The V end was cut by 2 bases, the J end by 7 bases, with 14 bases between. Germline V gene lookup returns CDR1 MNHEY and CDR2 SVGEGT. The CDR3 spans 15 residues. CDR3 DNA sequence: TGTGCCAGCAGTTACCCCGACAGTTCTCTCGGGGAGCTGTTTTTT. It is translated as CASSYPDSSLGELFF.

This chain uses TRBV6-5 with TRBJ2-3; 8 bases map to TRBD2. Germline CDR1 MNHEY, CDR2 SVGAGI. The CDR3 length is 15 residues. V was pared by 6 bases and J by 2 bases, with 7 bases of the junction left unmatched. CDR3: CASRETSDPTDTQYF. CDR3 in DNA: TGTGCCAGCAGGGAGACTAGCGACCCCACAGATACGCAGTATTTT.

This chain connects TRBV7-2 to TRBJ2-3; a weak D match, TRBD2 (5 bases). The CDR3 extends over 11 amino acids. In germline, CDR1 is SGHTA, CDR2 FQGNSA. V lost 5 bases and J 6 bases, leaving 6 bases between the germline ends. CDR3 DNA sequence: TGTGCCAGCAGCCGCGGGGATACGCAGTATTTT. Its protein is CASSRGDTQYF. The full variable domain, rest sourced from reference TRBV7-2 and TRBJ2-3, is GAGVSQSPSNKVTEKGKDVELRCDPISGHTALYWYRQSLGQGLEFLIYFQGNSAPDKSGLPSDRFSAERTGGSVSTLTIQRTQQEDSAVYLCASSRGDTQYFGPGTRLTVL.

This clone was seen a few times. The chain uses TRBV6-5 and TRBJ2-5; possibly TRBD1 for D (5 bases). Trimming cost V 5 bases and J 5 bases, with 18 bases left between them. This CDR3 is 15 amino acids long. From germline, CDR1 is MNHEY and CDR2 SVGAGI. CDR3 protein: CASSPRTSPRETQYF. CDR3 bases: TGTGCCAGCAGTCCTAGGACATCTCCACGGGAGACCCAGTACTTC.

This clone appeared a single time. This rearrangement joins TRBV19 to TRBJ2-7; 7 bases line up with TRBD2. This CDR3 has 14 amino acids. The trim removed 5 bases at V and 0 bases at J, leaving 4 bases unmatched. Per germline, CDR1 LNHDA and CDR2 SQIVND (reference sequence). The CDR3 sequence is CASSWEGNSYEQYF. As DNA, the CDR3 is TGTGCCAGTAGTTGGGAGGGCAACTCCTACGAGCAGTACTTC.

This clone was counted a few times. This rearrangement joins TRBV5-5 to TRBJ2-7, with 7 bases that match TRBD1. The CDR3 is 15 amino acids. Trimming at V came to 5 bases and at J to 6 bases, leaving 14 bases not matched to a gene. Per germline, CDR1 SGHKS and CDR2 YYEKEE (reference sequence). The CDR3: CASRQAATGLGEQYF. The CDR3 DNA is TGTGCCAGCAGGCAGGCAGCGACAGGGCTTGGCGAGCAGTACTTC.

This chain uses TRBV4-1 with TRBJ1-6; D possibly corresponds to TRBD1 (5 bases). CDR1 and CDR2 (germline): MGHRA, YSYEKL. The V end lost 0 bases, the J end lost 8 bases, and 8 bases lay between the germline ends. The CDR3 is made up of 14 amino acids. Written as DNA, the CDR3 is TGCGCCAGCAGCCAAGATTGGACACATTCACCCCTCCACTTT. It is translated as CASSQDWTHSPLHF.

The CDR3 DNA follows: TGCAGTGCTAGTCTCGGGGCTAGCGGATACACCGGGGAGCTGTTTTTT. Translating gives CSASLGASGYTGELFF. V gene TRBV20-1 combines with J gene TRBJ2-2; 7 positions agree with TRBD2. Trimming took 3 bases from V and 3 from J; bases not matched to a gene: 10. Germline CDR1 and CDR2: DFQATT and SNEGSKA (reference sequence). This CDR3 is built from 16 residues.

The rearrangement links TRBV5-1 to TRBJ2-7, with 10 nucleotides matching TRBD1. This CDR3 is built from 17 residues. Germline CDR1 SGHRS, CDR2 YFSETQ. The ends lost 4 bases at V and 2 bases at J; junction bases unmatched: 12. CDR3 sequence (DNA): TGCGCCAGCAGCCTACTGGGACAGGGGCGCCTTCCCTACGAGCAGTACTTC. Its protein is CASSLLGQGRLPYEQYF.

This CDR3 is CSASSVDRGNYGYTF. DNA of the CDR3: TGCAGTGCTAGTTCGGTGGACAGGGGGAACTATGGCTACACCTTC. V is TRBV20-1 and J is TRBJ1-2; 10 nucleotides agree with TRBD1. The CDR3 contains 15 residues. The germline CDR1 and CDR2 sequences are DFQATT and SNEGSKA (reference sequence). Trimming took 3 bases from V and 2 from J; bases not matched to a gene: 6.

A few counts support this clone. This chain links TRBV4-2 with TRBJ1-2; D unclear. CDR1 is LGHNA, CDR2 YNFKEQ, per germline. Trimming stripped 0 bases from V and 7 bases from J, with 9 bases between. The CDR3 covers 13 residues. The CDR3 DNA is TGTGCCAGCAGCCAAGATCTCGGCGGTGGCTACACCTTC. Protein: CASSQDLGGGYTF.

This chain joins TRBV28 and TRBJ1-6; D unclear. Per the germline V gene, CDR1 is MDHEN and CDR2 is SYDVKM. V lost 3 bases and J 9 bases, leaving 12 bases between the germline ends. The CDR3 loop spans 14 amino acids. The DNA for the CDR3 is TGTGCCAGCAGTTTTATGAGGTCAACTTCACCCCTCCACTTT. Protein: CASSFMRSTSPLHF.

The chain links TRBV11-1 to TRBJ1-1; 10 nucleotides line up with TRBD1. This CDR3 comprises 13 residues. Per germline, CDR1 SGHAT and CDR2 FQDESV (reference sequence). The junction had 5 bases not matched to a gene; V was cut back by 2 bases and J by 11 bases. CDR3 sequence (DNA): TGTGCCAGCAGCTTAACAGACAGGGGGCGGGCTTTCTTT. This encodes CASSLTDRGRAFF.

The chain joins TRBV19 to TRBJ2-3, with a possible D match to TRBD2 (6 bases). V lost 6 bases and J 2 bases, leaving 12 bases between the germline ends. The CDR3 runs to 14 residues. The germline V gene has CDR1 LNHDA and CDR2 SQIVND (reference sequence). CDR3 DNA: TGTGCCAGTAGCCTCGGGACTGTCACAGATACGCAGTATTTT. It is translated as CASSLGTVTDTQYF.

CDR3 residues: CSVDRDSYNEQFF. CDR3 coding DNA: TGCAGCGTTGACAGGGACTCCTACAATGAGCAGTTCTTC. The chain is built from TRBV29-1 and TRBJ2-1, with a tentative D call TRBD1 (5 bases). The germline CDR1 and CDR2 sequences are SQVTM and ANQGSEA. The CDR3 contains 13 residues. Trimming pared 3 bases from V and 0 bases from J, leaving 6 bases between.

Only a few counts were recorded for this clone. The V call is TRBV2, the J call TRBJ1-1; D is ambiguous. The germline V gene has CDR1 SNHLY and CDR2 FYNNEI. Trimming left V 1 base short and J 6 bases short, with 12 bases between. The CDR3 extends over 14 amino acids. CDR3 DNA: TGTGCCAGCAGTGAAGTATTACGGGGAGCTGAAGCTTTCTTT. It yields the protein CASSEVLRGAEAFF.

A word on this clone: One junction end disagrees with the germline gene, perhaps due to a read error. This sequence joins TRBV5-1 and TRBJ2-5; TRBD1 aligns across 7 bases. The CDR3 length is 13 residues. Germline values: CDR1 SGHRS, CDR2 YFSETQ. The CDR3 region has the DNA TGTGCCAGCAGCACAGGGGTAGGGGAGACCCAGTACTTC. Translated, it gives CASSTGVGETQYF. The full variable domain, with the rest looked up from reference TRBV5-1 and TRBJ2-5, is KAGVTQTPRYLIKTRGQQVTLSCSPISGHRSVSWYQQTPGQGLQFLFEYFSETQRNKGNFPGRFSGRQFSNSRSEMNVSTLELGDSALYLCASSTGVGETQYFGPGTRLLVL.

The CDR3 region is CASRGRGAGNTIYF. CDR3 in DNA: TGTGCCAGCAGAGGCAGGGGAGCAGGAAACACCATATATTTT. The chain carries TRBV2 and TRBJ1-3; weak D call: TRBD1 (6 bases). Germline assignment: CDR1 SNHLY and CDR2 FYNNEI. V was clipped by 6 bases and J by 4 bases, with 13 bases between them. The CDR3 has 14 residues.

The chain employs TRBV2 and TRBJ2-7; D is ambiguous. V shed 3 bases and J shed 2 bases, with 11 bases lying between them. Germline V gene sequence: CDR1 SNHLY, CDR2 FYNNEI. The CDR3 is made up of 14 amino acids. As DNA, the CDR3 is TGTGCCAGCAGTGATGGTCCTCCAGCCTACGAGCAGTACTTC. It specifies CASSDGPPAYEQYF.

The rearrangement links TRBV28 to TRBJ1-2; weak D call: TRBD1 (5 bases). Germline V gene lookup returns CDR1 MDHEN and CDR2 SYDVKM. The CDR3 extends over 15 amino acids. Trimming pared 7 bases from V and 5 bases from J, leaving 20 bases between. The CDR3 here is CASTPRDYQYYGYTF. Written as DNA, the CDR3 is TGTGCCAGCACCCCCAGGGATTATCAGTATTATGGCTACACCTTC.

This clone turned up a few times. This chain connects TRBV28 to TRBJ2-1; 8 bases fit TRBD2. CDR3 length: 15 amino acids. Germline V lookup: CDR1 MDHEN, CDR2 SYDVKM. V shed 2 bases, J shed 2 bases, and the junction held 2 bases outside the gene matches. CDR3 nucleotides: TGTGCCAGCAGTTTAAGTAGCGGGACCTACAATGAGCAGTTCTTC. The encoded protein is CASSLSSGTYNEQFF.